The sequence of this T cell receptor (beta chain) was determined in a study of blood T cell repertoires in COVID-19. Across the study: Italy, Spain and the United States were the sources of the convalescent and acute COVID-19 samples. PBMCs, B-cell-depleted T cells, or T cells provided the cDNA or gDNA that made up the material.

The Seattle patients joined while their infection was active and were tracked longitudinally afterward. Per the original methods: How many nucleated cells were present was estimated from reference gene primer amplification. The table came from immunoSEQ multiplex PCR; TCRdb's copy has only in-frame clones and leaves some out. That table furnishes V, J and clone size, whereas the DNA furnished D and trimming. The sample lists 120,000 or so clones, roughly 90% seen once, with 3.5% to 4% in the top ten. Germline loops: CDR1 LGHNA, CDR2 YNFKEQ. The CDR3 covers 15 residues. V lost 0 bases and J lost 3, with 12 bases in between.

Sequencing was performed on peripheral blood. The chain joins TRBV4-2 to TRBJ2-7; tentatively, D is TRBD2 (7 bases). The receptor's source is a woman aged 55 to 70 with COVID-19, enrolled during active disease. The CDR3 sequence: CASSQEEGGFYEQYF. For the CDR3, the DNA is TGTGCCAGCAGCCAAGAGGAGGGGGGGTTCTACGAGCAGTACTTC.